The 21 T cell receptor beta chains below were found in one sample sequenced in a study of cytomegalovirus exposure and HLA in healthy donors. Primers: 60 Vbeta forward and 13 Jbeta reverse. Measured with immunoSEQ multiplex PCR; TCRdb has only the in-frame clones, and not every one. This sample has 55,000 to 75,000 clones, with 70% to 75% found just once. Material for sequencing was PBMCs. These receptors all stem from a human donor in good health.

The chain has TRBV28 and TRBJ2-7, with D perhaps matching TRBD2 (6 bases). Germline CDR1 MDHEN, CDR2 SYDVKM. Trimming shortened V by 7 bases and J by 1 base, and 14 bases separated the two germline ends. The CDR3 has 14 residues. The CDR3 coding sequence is TGTGCCAGCATGGGGAGGAGGGCTTCCTACGAGCAGTACTTC. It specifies CASMGRRASYEQYF. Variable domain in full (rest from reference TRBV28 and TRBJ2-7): DVKVTQSSRYLVKRTGEKVFLECVQDMDHENMFWYRQDPGLGLRLIYFSYDVKMKEKGDIPEGYSVSREKKERFSLILESASTNQTSMYLCASMGRRASYEQYFGPGTRLTVT.

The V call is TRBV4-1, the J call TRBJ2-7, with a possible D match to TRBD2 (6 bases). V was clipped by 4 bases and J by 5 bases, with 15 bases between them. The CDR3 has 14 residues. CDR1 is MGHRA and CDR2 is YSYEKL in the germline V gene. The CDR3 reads CASSRSVERDEQYF. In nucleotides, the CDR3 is TGCGCCAGCAGCCGGTCGGTTGAGCGGGACGAGCAGTACTTC.

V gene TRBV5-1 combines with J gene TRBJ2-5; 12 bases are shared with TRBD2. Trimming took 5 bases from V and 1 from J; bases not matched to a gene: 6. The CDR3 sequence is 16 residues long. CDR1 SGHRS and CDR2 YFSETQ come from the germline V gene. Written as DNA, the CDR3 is TGCGCCAGCAGTATCGGACTAGCGGGAACCCAAGAGACCCAGTACTTC. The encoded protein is CASSIGLAGTQETQYF.

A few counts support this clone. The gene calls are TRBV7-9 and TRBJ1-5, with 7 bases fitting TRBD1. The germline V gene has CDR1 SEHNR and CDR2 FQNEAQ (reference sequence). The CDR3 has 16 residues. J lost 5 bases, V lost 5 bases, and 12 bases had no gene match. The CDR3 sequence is CASSLTGWQGDQPQHF. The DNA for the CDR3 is TGTGCCAGCAGCCTAACAGGGTGGCAGGGGGATCAGCCCCAGCATTTT.

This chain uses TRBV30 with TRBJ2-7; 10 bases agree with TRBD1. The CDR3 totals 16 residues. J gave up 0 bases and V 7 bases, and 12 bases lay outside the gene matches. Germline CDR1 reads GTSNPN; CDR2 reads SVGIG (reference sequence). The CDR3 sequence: CAYDRGRPTRSYEQYF. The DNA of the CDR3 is TGTGCCTATGACAGGGGGCGGCCTACGCGCTCCTACGAGCAGTACTTC. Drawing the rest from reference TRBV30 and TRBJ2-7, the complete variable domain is SQTIHQWPATLVQPVGSPLSLECTVEGTSNPNLYWYRQAAGRGLQLLFYSVGIGQISSEVPQNLSASRPQDRQFILSSKKLLLSDSGFYLCAYDRGRPTRSYEQYFGPGTRLTVT.

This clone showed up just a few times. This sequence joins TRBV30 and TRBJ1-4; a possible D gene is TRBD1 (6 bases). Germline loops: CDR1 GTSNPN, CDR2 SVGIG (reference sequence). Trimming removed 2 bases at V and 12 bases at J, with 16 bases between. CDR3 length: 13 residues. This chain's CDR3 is CAWSRNTGLELFF. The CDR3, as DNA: TGTGCCTGGAGTCGAAACACAGGGTTAGAACTGTTTTTT.

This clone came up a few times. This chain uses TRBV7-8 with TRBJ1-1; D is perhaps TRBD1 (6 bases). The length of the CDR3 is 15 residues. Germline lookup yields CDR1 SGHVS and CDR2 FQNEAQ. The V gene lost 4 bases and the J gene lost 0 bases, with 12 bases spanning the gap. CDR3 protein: CASSSRTDLNTEAFF. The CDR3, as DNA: TGTGCCAGCAGCTCCCGGACAGACCTGAACACTGAAGCTTTCTTT.

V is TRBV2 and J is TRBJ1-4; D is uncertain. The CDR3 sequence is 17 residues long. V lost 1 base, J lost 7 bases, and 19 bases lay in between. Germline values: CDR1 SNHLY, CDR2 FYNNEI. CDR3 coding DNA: TGTGCCAGCAGTGAAGGTCGGACTGCGCCACTCGGTGAAAAACTGTTTTTT. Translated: CASSEGRTAPLGEKLFF.

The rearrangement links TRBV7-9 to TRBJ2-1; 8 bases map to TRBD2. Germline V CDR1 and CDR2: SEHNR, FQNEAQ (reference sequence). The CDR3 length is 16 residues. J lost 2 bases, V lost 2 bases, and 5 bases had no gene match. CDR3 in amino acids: CASSLIRGGAYNEQFF. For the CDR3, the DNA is TGTGCCAGCAGCTTAATCCGGGGGGGCGCCTACAATGAGCAGTTCTTC.

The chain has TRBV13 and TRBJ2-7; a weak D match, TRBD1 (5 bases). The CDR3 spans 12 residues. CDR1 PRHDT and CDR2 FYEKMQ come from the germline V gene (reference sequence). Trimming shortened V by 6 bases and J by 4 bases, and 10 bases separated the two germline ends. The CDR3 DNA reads TGTGCCAGCAGTTTAAGGGGATACGAGCAGTACTTC. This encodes CASSLRGYEQYF.

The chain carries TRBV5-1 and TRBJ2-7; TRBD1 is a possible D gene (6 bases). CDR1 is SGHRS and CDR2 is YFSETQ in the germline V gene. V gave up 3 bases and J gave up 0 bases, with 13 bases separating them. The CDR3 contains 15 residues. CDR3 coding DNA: TGCGCCAGCAGCTCGGGACATGGGAGCTCCTACGAGCAGTACTTC. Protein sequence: CASSSGHGSSYEQYF.

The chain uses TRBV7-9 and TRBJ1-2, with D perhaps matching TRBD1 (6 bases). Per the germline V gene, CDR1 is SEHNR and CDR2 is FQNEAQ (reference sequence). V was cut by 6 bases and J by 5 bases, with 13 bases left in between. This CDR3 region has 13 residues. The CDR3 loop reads CASSSDRPYGYTF. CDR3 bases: TGTGCCAGCAGTTCCGACAGGCCTTATGGCTACACCTTC.

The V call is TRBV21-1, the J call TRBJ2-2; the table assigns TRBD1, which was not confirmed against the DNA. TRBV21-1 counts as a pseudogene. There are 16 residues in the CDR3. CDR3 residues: CASSTNTGPDTGELFF. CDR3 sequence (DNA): TGTGCCAGCAGCACTAATACAGGGCCCGACACCGGGGAGCTGTTTTTT.

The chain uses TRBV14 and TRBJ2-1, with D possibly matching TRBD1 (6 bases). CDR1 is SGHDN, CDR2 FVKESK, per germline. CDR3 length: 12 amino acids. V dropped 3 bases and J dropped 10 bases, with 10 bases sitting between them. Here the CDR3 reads CASSHLRGEQFF. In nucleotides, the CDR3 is TGTGCCAGCAGCCATCTTAGGGGGGAGCAGTTCTTC.

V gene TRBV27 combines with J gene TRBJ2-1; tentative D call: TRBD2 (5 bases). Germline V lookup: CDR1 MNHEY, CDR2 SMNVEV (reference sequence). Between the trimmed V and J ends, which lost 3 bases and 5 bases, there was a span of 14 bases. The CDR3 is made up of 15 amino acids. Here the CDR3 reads CASSFYSGADNEQFF. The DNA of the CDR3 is TGTGCCAGCAGTTTTTACAGCGGAGCGGACAATGAGCAGTTCTTC.

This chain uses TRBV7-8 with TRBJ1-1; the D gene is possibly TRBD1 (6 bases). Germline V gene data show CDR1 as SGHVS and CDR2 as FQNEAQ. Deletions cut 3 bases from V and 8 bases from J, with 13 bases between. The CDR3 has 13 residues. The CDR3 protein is CASSFRRGIEAFF. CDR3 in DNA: TGTGCCAGCAGCTTCCGCAGGGGAATCGAAGCTTTCTTT.

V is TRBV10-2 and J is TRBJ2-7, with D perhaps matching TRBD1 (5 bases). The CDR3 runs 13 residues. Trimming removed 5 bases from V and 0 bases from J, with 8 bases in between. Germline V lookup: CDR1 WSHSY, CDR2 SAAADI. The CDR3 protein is CASSLQVSYEQYF. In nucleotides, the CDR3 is TGCGCCAGCAGTTTACAGGTCTCCTACGAGCAGTACTTC.

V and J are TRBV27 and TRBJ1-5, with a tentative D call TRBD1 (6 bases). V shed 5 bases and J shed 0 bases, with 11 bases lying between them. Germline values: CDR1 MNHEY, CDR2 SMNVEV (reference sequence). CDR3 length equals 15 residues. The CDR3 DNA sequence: TGTGCCAGCAGTCCCGGACAGAATAGCAATCAGCCCCAGCATTTT. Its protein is CASSPGQNSNQPQHF.

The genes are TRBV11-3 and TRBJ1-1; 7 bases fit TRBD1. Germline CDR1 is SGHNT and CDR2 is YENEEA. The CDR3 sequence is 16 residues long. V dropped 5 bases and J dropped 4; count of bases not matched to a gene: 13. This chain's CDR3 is CASSKEGSGGSTEAFF. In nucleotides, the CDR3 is TGTGCCAGCAGCAAAGAGGGTTCAGGGGGGAGCACTGAAGCTTTCTTT.

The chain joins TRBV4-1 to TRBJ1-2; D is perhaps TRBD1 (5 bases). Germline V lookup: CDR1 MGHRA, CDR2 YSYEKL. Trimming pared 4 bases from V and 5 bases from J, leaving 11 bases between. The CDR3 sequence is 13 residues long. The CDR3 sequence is CASSPSPGYGYTF. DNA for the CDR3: TGCGCCAGCAGCCCTTCCCCAGGGTATGGCTACACCTTC.

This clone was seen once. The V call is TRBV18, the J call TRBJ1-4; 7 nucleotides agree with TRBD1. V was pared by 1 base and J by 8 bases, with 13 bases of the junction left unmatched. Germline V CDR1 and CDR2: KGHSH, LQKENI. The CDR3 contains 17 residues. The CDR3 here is CASSPLGGASVAEKLFF. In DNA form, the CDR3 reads TGTGCCAGCTCACCACTAGGGGGCGCGTCTGTAGCCGAAAAACTGTTTTTT.